One and the same sample provided the 19 T cell receptor beta chains below, sequenced in a study of T cell responses to AZD1222 COVID-19 vaccine. TCRdb's copy holds only in-frame clones and misses some; the assay was immunoSEQ multiplex PCR. The sample holds nearly 110,000 clones, about 90% seen once. The sample here was peripheral blood, taken 28 days after the second AZD1222 dose. These receptors were collected from an adult who received the AZD1222 COVID-19 vaccine.

The chain recombines TRBV6-5 with TRBJ1-2; 10 positions agree with TRBD1. The germline V gene has CDR1 MNHEY and CDR2 SVGAGI. The trim removed 5 bases at V and 5 bases at J, leaving 8 bases unmatched. This CDR3 is 15 amino acids long. The CDR3 DNA is TGTGCCAGCAGTAACCCCGGGACAGGGGCTTATGGCTACACCTTC. Translating gives CASSNPGTGAYGYTF.

The chain carries TRBV9 and TRBJ1-5; 8 bases align to TRBD1. CDR1 and CDR2 (germline): SGDLS, YYNGEE. The CDR3 is made up of 15 amino acids. V lost 5 bases, J lost 3 bases, and 7 bases stayed unmatched. The CDR3 sequence: CASSSGQGINQPQHF. In nucleotides, the CDR3 is TGTGCCAGCAGTTCCGGACAGGGAATCAATCAGCCCCAGCATTTT.

The J gene is TRBJ2-3, the V gene TRBV7-3, with D possibly matching TRBD2 (7 bases). CDR1 is SGHTA, CDR2 FQGTGA, per germline. CDR3 size: 17 residues. V lost 5 bases to trimming and J lost 6 bases, with 24 bases between them. DNA for the CDR3: TGTGCCAGCAGCGTAAGCATGTTTGGAGGGGGGGCCGATACGCAGTATTTT. Translation: CASSVSMFGGGADTQYF.

The chain is built from TRBV19 and TRBJ1-5; D is ambiguous. V lost 5 bases and J 9 bases, leaving 26 bases between the germline ends. The CDR3 is made up of 17 amino acids. Germline loops: CDR1 LNHDA, CDR2 SQIVND (reference sequence). The DNA for the CDR3 is TGTGCCAGTAGTCTACCGGAAGAGTCAACATTATCAGTGCCCCAGCATTTT. Protein product: CASSLPEESTLSVPQHF.

This chain uses TRBV7-6 with TRBJ1-3; TRBD1 matches at 10 bases. The V and J ends lost 4 bases and 2 bases, in that order; junction bases with no gene match: 5. Looked up from germline, CDR1 is SGHVS and CDR2 is FNYEAQ. The length of the CDR3 is 16 residues. CDR3 DNA: TGTGCCAGCAGCTCCAAGACAGGGGGCCCTGGAAACACCATATATTTT. Protein product: CASSSKTGGPGNTIYF.

The gene calls are TRBV29-1 and TRBJ2-1, with 10 bases lining up with TRBD2. The ends lost 6 bases at V and 4 bases at J; junction bases unmatched: 9. The CDR3 loop spans 15 amino acids. Germline CDR1 and CDR2: SQVTM and ANQGSEA. CDR3 DNA: TGCAGCGTCAAGCCCAGACTAGCGGGTTACAATGAGCAGTTCTTC. Translation: CSVKPRLAGYNEQFF.

This sequence joins TRBV6-1 and TRBJ1-2; D remains ambiguous. V gave up 0 bases and J gave up 4 bases, with 9 bases separating them. The length of the CDR3 is 14 residues. Germline assignment: CDR1 MNHNS and CDR2 SASEGT. This CDR3 is CASSEARRRYGYTF. The DNA for the CDR3 is TGTGCCAGCAGTGAAGCGCGACGGCGCTATGGCTACACCTTC.

The V gene is TRBV27, the J gene TRBJ2-3; a possible D gene is TRBD1 (6 bases). The ends were cut back, 5 bases at V and 10 bases at J, with 16 bases in the middle. Germline V CDR1 and CDR2: MNHEY, SMNVEV (reference sequence). CDR3 size: 13 residues. Written as DNA, the CDR3 is TGTGCCAGCAGTCTTGGGACAATGGATGCGCAGTATTTT. It is translated as CASSLGTMDAQYF.

On this clone itself: Sequence at one end of the junction differs from germline and may be a read error. The genes are TRBV29-1 and TRBJ1-2; D is possibly TRBD1 (5 bases). Germline CDR1 SQVTM, CDR2 ANQGSEA. This CDR3 is 12 amino acids long. The CDR3 DNA follows: TGCAGCGTTCAAGAAGGGACGAGGGGCTACACCTTC. Its protein is CSVQEGTRGYTF.

The rearrangement links TRBV3-1 (or the pseudogene TRBV3-2) to TRBJ2-7, with D uncertain. The CDR3 sequence is 11 residues long. V lost 1 base and J 12 bases, leaving 10 bases between the germline ends. Per the germline V gene, CDR1 is LGHDT and CDR2 is YNNKEL (reference sequence). In DNA form, the CDR3 reads TGTGCCAGCAGCCAAGTAGGGATTTGGTACTTC. It codes for CASSQVGIWYF.

The chain recombines TRBV6-6 with TRBJ2-1; 8 nucleotides agree with TRBD1. Trimming cost V 8 bases and J 10 bases; bases outside gene matches: 16. Germline CDR1 and CDR2: MNHNY and SVGAGI (reference sequence). The CDR3 contains 15 residues. CDR3 DNA: TGTGCCAGCTGGAGGGAGGTTGGGGACAGGACGGAGCAGTTCTTC. It is translated as CASWREVGDRTEQFF.

This clone was recorded many times. This CDR3 reads CASSFLFGEAFF. The CDR3 DNA is TGTGCCAGCAGCTTCCTCTTTGGTGAAGCTTTCTTT. The chain employs TRBV7-9 and TRBJ1-1; no clear D. The CDR3 runs to 12 residues. V was clipped by 3 bases and J by 7 bases, with 9 bases between them. CDR1 and CDR2 (germline): SEHNR, FQNEAQ (reference sequence).

The chain has TRBV4-1 and TRBJ2-6; TRBD2 might be the D (5 bases). Trimming took 6 bases from V and 1 from J, leaving 19 bases between them. This CDR3 contains 18 residues. CDR1 is MGHRA and CDR2 is YSYEKL in the germline V gene. The CDR3 region is CASSHSRTRRSGANVLTF. CDR3 bases: TGCGCCAGCAGTCATAGTAGAACTAGGAGGTCTGGGGCCAACGTCCTGACTTTC.

The rearrangement uses TRBV18 and TRBJ2-7, with 8 bases identical to TRBD2. Germline lookup yields CDR1 KGHSH and CDR2 LQKENI. V lost 3 bases to trimming and J lost 5 bases; unmatched junction nucleotides: 15. The CDR3 sequence is 17 residues long. CDR3 nucleotides: TGTGCCAGCTCACCTCCTGGGGTAGCGGGGACTAGGCACGAGCAGTACTTC. Translation gives CASSPPGVAGTRHEQYF. The full variable domain, its missing parts supplied by reference TRBV18 and TRBJ2-7, is NAGVMQNPRHLVRRRGQEARLRCSPMKGHSHVYWYRQLPEEGLKFMVYLQKENIIDESGMPKERFSAEFPKEGPSILRIQQVVRGDSAAYFCASSPPGVAGTRHEQYFGPGTRLTVT.

This clone was detected only once. The CDR3: CASRVSGGAVYEQYF. CDR3 nucleotide sequence: TGTGCCAGCAGGGTTAGCGGGGGGGCGGTCTACGAGCAGTACTTC. The J gene is TRBJ2-7, the V gene TRBV7-2; TRBD2 matches at 11 bases. V lost 6 bases, J lost 3 bases, and 7 bases stayed unmatched. This CDR3 comprises 15 residues. Germline V gives CDR1 SGHTA, CDR2 FQGNSA.

CDR3 coding DNA: TGTGCCAGCAGTTTCTCTCTCTCAGGTTCCCAGTACTTC. This gives the protein CASSFSLSGSQYF. The J gene is TRBJ2-5, the V gene TRBV27; no firm D call. The V gene's germline CDR1 is MNHEY and CDR2 SMNVEV (reference sequence). V lost 3 bases to trimming and J lost 9 bases, with 14 bases between them. CDR3 length equals 13 residues.

This chain's CDR3 is CASTRVSSYNEQFF. The CDR3 region has the DNA TGTGCCAGCACTCGCGTGAGCTCCTACAATGAGCAGTTCTTC. The rearrangement links TRBV6-6 to TRBJ2-1; D unresolved. The germline V and J ends were trimmed by 7 bases and 0 bases, with 10 bases remaining between them. Germline values: CDR1 MNHNY, CDR2 SVGAGI (reference sequence). This CDR3 is built from 14 residues.

This rearrangement joins TRBV18 to TRBJ2-3; D may be TRBD2 (6 bases). The CDR3 length is 16 residues. Deletions cut 0 bases from V and 4 bases from J, with 14 bases between. Germline-derived CDR1 and CDR2 are KGHSH and LQKENI. In DNA, the CDR3 is TGTGCCAGCTCACCACCGGCACTAGCTGGTGCAGATACGCAGTATTTT. Translation gives CASSPPALAGADTQYF. Filled out from reference TRBV18 and TRBJ2-3, the complete variable domain reads NAGVMQNPRHLVRRRGQEARLRCSPMKGHSHVYWYRQLPEEGLKFMVYLQKENIIDESGMPKERFSAEFPKEGPSILRIQQVVRGDSAAYFCASSPPALAGADTQYFGPGTRLTVL.

The gene calls are TRBV18 and TRBJ2-5, with D hard to call. The CDR3 contains 17 residues. V lost 2 bases and J 7 bases, leaving 23 bases between the germline ends. Germline V gives CDR1 KGHSH, CDR2 LQKENI. CDR3 sequence: CASSPDKPIVLSGTQYF. CDR3 in DNA: TGTGCCAGCTCACCAGACAAGCCAATAGTGCTAAGTGGGACCCAGTACTTC.